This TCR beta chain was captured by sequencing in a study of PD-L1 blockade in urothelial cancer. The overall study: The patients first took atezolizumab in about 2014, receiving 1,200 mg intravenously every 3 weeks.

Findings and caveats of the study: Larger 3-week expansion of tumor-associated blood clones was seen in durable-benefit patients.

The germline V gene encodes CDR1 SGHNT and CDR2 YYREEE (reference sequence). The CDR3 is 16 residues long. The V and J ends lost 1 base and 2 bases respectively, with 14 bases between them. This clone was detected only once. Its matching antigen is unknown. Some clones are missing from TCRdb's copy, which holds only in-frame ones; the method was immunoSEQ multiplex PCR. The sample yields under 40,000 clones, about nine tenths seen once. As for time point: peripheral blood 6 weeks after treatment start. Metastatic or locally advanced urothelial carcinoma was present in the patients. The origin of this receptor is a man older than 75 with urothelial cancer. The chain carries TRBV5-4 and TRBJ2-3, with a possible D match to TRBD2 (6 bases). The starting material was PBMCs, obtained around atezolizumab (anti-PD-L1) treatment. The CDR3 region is CASSLWRDGVTDTQYF. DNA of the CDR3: TGTGCCAGCAGCTTGTGGCGGGATGGGGTCACAGATACGCAGTATTTT.